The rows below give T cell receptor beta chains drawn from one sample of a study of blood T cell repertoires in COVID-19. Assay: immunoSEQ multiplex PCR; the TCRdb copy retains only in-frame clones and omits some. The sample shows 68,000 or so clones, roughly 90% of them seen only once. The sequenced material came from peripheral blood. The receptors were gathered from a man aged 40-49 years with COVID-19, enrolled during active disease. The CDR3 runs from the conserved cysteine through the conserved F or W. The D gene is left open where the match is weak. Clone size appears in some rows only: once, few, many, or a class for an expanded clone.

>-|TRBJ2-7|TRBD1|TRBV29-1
TGCAGCGCTACACCCTGGGGACAGGGGGCGAAATACGAGCAGTACTTC
CSATPWGQGAKYEQYF
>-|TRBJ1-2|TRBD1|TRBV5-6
TGTGCCAGCAGCGCCCGGGACAGGGGGAACTATGGCTACACCTTC
CASSARDRGNYGYTF
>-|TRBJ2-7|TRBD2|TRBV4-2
TGTGCCAGCAGCCAAGGACTAGCCCGACAATACGAGCAGTACTTC
CASSQGLARQYEQYF
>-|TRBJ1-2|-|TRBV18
TGTGCCAGCTCACGAGATGCCGAGGGTGGCTACACCTTC
CASSRDAEGGYTF
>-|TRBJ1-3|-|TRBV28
TGTGCCAGCAAGGGGTCTGGAAACACCATATATTTT
CASKGSGNTIYF
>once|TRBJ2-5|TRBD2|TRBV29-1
TGCAGCGTTGAAGGGAAGACTAGCGGGTACCAAGAGACCCAGTACTTC
CSVEGKTSGYQETQYF
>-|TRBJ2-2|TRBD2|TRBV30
TGTGCCTGGAGTCCAGCGGGGGGGCCCCCCACCGGGGAGCTGTTTTTT
CAWSPAGGPPTGELFF
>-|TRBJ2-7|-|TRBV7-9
TGTGCCAGCAGCTACGGACTCCCCTACGAGCAGTACTTC
CASSYGLPYEQYF
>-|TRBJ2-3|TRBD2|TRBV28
TGTGCCAGCAGCCGAGGGGGACTAGCATCAGATACGCAGTATTTT
CASSRGGLASDTQYF
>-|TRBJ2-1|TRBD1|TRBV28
TGTGCCAGCAGCCCCCCCGGGACAGGGATTATCAATGAGCAGTTCTTC
CASSPPGTGIINEQFF
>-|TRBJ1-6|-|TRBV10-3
TGTGCCACGGGACTCGACAGCTCCTATAATTCACCCCTCCACTTT
CATGLDSSYNSPLHF
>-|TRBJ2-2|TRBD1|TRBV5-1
TGCGCCAGCATGGACAGGGTTTCCACCGGGGAGCTGTTTTTT
CASMDRVSTGELFF
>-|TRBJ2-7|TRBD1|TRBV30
TGTGCCTGTCGTAGGGACAGGACCCACTACGAGCAGTACTTC
CACRRDRTHYEQYF
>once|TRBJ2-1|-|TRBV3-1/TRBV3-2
TGTGCCAGCAGCCAAGAGGGGACTGGTATCAATGAGCAGTTCTTC
CASSQEGTGINEQFF
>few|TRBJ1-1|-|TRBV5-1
TGCGCCAGCCGCTACAGGGAGAGAGTTAGAACTGAAGCTTTCTTT
CASRYRERVRTEAFF
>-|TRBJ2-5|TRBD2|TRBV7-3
TGTGCCAGCAGCTCATCACCGGGACTAGCGGGGGGCCGGGAGACCCAGTACTTC
CASSSSPGLAGGRETQYF
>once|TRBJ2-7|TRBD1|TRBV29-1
TGCAGCGTTCTCCCCCAGGGGGCCGCCTACGAGCAGTACTTC
CSVLPQGAAYEQYF
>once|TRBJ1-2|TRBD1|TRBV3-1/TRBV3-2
TGTGCCAGCAGCTTGGGAGACAGGGACTATGGCTACACCTTC
CASSLGDRDYGYTF
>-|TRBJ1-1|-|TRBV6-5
TGTGCCAGCAGTCCTCGGACAGTCTTGAACACTGAAGCCTTCTTT
CASSPRTVLNTEAFF
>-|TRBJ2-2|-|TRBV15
TGTGCCACTAGGACTGGGGACACCGGGGAGCTGTTTTTT
CATRTGDTGELFF
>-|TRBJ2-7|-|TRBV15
TGTGCCACCAGCAGAGATGCCGGGGTAGTAGACGAGCAGTACTTC
CATSRDAGVVDEQYF
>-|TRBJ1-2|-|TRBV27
TGTGCCAGCAGTTTATCGACCGGGGACTATGGCTACACCTTC
CASSLSTGDYGYTF
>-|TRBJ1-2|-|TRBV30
TGTGCCTGGGGGGGAGGCTATAACTATGGCTACACCTTC
CAWGGGYNYGYTF
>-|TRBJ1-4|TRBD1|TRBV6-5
TGTGCCAGCAGAACCGGGACAGGGAGCGAAAAACTGTTTTTT
CASRTGTGSEKLFF
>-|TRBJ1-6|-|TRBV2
TGTGCCAGCTCAAAGGACAGTAATTCACCCCTCCACTTT
CASSKDSNSPLHF
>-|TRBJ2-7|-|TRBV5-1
TGCGCCAGCAGCTACCCTTCCGGTGACGAGCAGTACTTC
CASSYPSGDEQYF
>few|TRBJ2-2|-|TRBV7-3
TGTGCCAGCAGCGGGCATAACACCGGGGAGCTGTTTTTT
CASSGHNTGELFF
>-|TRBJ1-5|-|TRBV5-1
TGCGCCAGCAGCCCGCGGGCAGGCAATCAGCCCCAGCATTTT
CASSPRAGNQPQHF
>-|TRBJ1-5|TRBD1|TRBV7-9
TGTGCCAGCAGCTCAGGGGGAAACCAGCCCCAGCATTTT
CASSSGGNQPQHF
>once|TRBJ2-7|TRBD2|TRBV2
TGTGCCAGCAGATTGCGACTAGCGATCTCCTACGAGCAGTACTTC
CASRLRLAISYEQYF
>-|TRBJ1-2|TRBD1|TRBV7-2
TGTGCCAGCACCTCAGGGACAGGGCTTGTTGCTAACTATGGCTACACCTTC
CASTSGTGLVANYGYTF
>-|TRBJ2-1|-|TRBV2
TGTGCCAGCAGTGACGTGGGGAGCCCGACAAACAATGAGCAGTTCTTC
CASSDVGSPTNNEQFF
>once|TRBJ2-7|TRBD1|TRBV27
TGTGCCAGCAGCCTGACAGGGGGAACCTCCTACGAGCAGTACTTC
CASSLTGGTSYEQYF
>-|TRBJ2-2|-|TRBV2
TGTGCCAGCAGTGAAGTTGGGGGCGCGCACACCGGGGAGCTGTTTTTT
CASSEVGGAHTGELFF
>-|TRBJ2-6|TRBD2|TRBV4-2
TGTGCCAGCAGCCAACCCGGGACTAGCGGGTCTGGGGCCAACGTCCTGACTTTC
CASSQPGTSGSGANVLTF
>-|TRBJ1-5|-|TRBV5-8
TGTGCCAGCAGCTTGTGGGGCAGCAATCAGCCCCAGCATTTT
CASSLWGSNQPQHF
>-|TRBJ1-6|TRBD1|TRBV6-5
TGTGCCAGCAGTTACGTGGACAGGGGTGATTCACCCCTCCACTTT
CASSYVDRGDSPLHF
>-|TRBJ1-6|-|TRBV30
TGTGCCTGGAGTACAGGTTCACCCCTCCACTTT
CAWSTGSPLHF
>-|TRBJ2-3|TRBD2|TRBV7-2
TGTGCCAGCAGCCCAGGACTGGGGGGGACGCAGTATTTT
CASSPGLGGTQYF
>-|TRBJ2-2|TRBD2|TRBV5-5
TGTGCCAGCAGCTTGGGACTAGCGCTGAACACCGGGGAGCTGTTTTTT
CASSLGLALNTGELFF
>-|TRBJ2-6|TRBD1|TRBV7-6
TGTGCCAGCAGCTTAGCTCCAGGGGGATCGGGAGGGGCCAACGTCCTGACTTTC
CASSLAPGGSGGANVLTF
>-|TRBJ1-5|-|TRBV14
TGTGCCAGCAGCCAACCCAGGGTATTCAATCAGCCCCAGCATTTT
CASSQPRVFNQPQHF
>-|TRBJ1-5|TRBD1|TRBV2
TGTGCCAGCAGTTGGGACAGGGAAGGTCAGCCCCAGCATTTT
CASSWDREGQPQHF
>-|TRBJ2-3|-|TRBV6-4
TGTGCCAGCAGTTTACAAGTATCTAGCACAGATACGCAGTATTTT
CASSLQVSSTDTQYF
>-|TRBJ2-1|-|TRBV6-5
TGTGCCAGCAGTTTTGGGGACTCCAATGAGCAGTTCTTC
CASSFGDSNEQFF
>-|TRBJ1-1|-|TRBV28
TGTGCCAGCAGTTTCCCAGGAGGCGGAAGGGCGGTCTTT
CASSFPGGGRAVF
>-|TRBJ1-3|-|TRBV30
TGTGCCTGGAGTTCAGGCCTCTCTGGAAACACCATATATTTT
CAWSSGLSGNTIYF
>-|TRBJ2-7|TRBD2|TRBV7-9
TGTGCCAGCAGCTCGACTAGCGTGCAACCCGAGCAGTACTTC
CASSSTSVQPEQYF
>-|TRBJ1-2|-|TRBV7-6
TGTGCCAGCAGCTCTCCCGAGACCCCGACGGGTGGCTACACCTTC
CASSSPETPTGGYTF
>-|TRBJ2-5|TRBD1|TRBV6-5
TGTGCCAGCGGGACAGTCCTAGAAGAGACCCAGTACTTC
CASGTVLEETQYF
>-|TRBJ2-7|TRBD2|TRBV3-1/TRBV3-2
TGTGCCAGCAGCCAGCGGGGGACTCTAGAGGAGCAGTACTTC
CASSQRGTLEEQYF
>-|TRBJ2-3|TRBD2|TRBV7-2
TGTGCCAGCAGCCTCCCGGGACTAGCGGGGGGGCGCACAGATACGCAGTATTTT
CASSLPGLAGGRTDTQYF
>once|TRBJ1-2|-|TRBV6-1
TGTGCCAGCAGTGAAGTGCGGGTCGGTGGCTACACCTTC
CASSEVRVGGYTF
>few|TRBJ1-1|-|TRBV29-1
TGCAGCGTCGACGCGACAGCCTACACTGAAGCTTTCTTT
CSVDATAYTEAFF